This T cell receptor (beta chain) was sequenced in a study of blood T cell repertoires in COVID-19. Overall study: Sites in the United States, Italy and Spain provided acute and convalescent COVID-19 samples.

How the authors handled the data: Estimates of nucleated cell counts were drawn from the amplification of reference gene primers. Assay used: immunoSEQ multiplex PCR; TCRdb lists only in-frame clones, some missing. V and J calls and clone size are given by that table; D and trimming were obtained from the DNA. The sample gives some 330,000 clones, roughly 80% of which show up once; about 5% is in the top ten. Assignment of participants to cohorts was predicated upon participant-reported clinical history. Recovery among Cohort 3 donors was established by two negative PCRs, clearance, or symptom resolution. CDR1 MNHNS and CDR2 SASEGT come from the germline V gene. V lost 1 base, J lost 5 bases, and 11 bases lay in between. This CDR3 contains 14 residues.

The TCR sequence derives from a woman between 50 and 59 years old who had recovered from COVID-19. The rearrangement uses TRBV6-1 and TRBJ1-2; D not resolved. Sequencing was carried out using PBMCs or T cells enriched from blood (not recorded which). The CDR3 loop is CASSEGPPGYGYTF. DNA of the CDR3: TGTGCCAGCAGTGAAGGGCCTCCGGGGTATGGCTACACCTTC.